Shown below are 4 T cell receptor beta chains from a single sample sequenced in a study of CD8 T cells in ankylosing spondylitis (dated by TCRdb to the late 2010s). Libraries were constructed by 5' RACE. The data were produced on an Illumina HiSeq 2500. Through fastp at Q25 and MiXCR, TCRdb rebuilt clones from the public reads, retaining in-frame beta chains. Merged by CDR3 protein, the rows form single entries marked with the most common genes and DNA. In all, the sample holds roughly 180,000 distinct CDR3 sequences, and 9.8% of those were seen once. Approximately 15% of the sample rests with the top ten. Material: blood, either unsorted or a sorted T cell fraction (not recorded which). Receptors were obtained from a female donor with ankylosing spondylitis or in good health (not recorded which).

The chain uses TRBV7-2 and TRBJ2-7, with 7 bases that match TRBD2. V shed 7 bases, J shed 4 bases, and the junction held 13 bases outside the gene matches. Germline V gene sequence: CDR1 SGHTA, CDR2 FQGNSA. This CDR3 is 15 amino acids long. The DNA of the CDR3 is TGTGCCAGCACCCCTTTGAGCGGGGCCCTTTACGAGCAGTACTTC. Translated: CASTPLSGALYEQYF.

The table lists this clonotype with many counts. The rearrangement uses TRBV4-3 and TRBJ2-7; 9 bases line up with TRBD2. V lost 1 base, J lost 7 bases, and 5 bases stayed unmatched. The germline CDR1 and CDR2 sequences are LGHNA and YSLEER. The CDR3 has 14 amino acids. The CDR3 nucleotides read TGCGCCAGCAGCCAAGGGACTAGCGACAGAGAGCAGTACTTC. The encoded protein is CASSQGTSDREQYF.

This clonotype came up many times. The chain combines TRBV12-3 or TRBV12-4 with TRBJ1-2; D gene unclear. Trimming shortened V by 8 bases and J by 3 bases, and 7 bases separated the two germline ends. The CDR3 has 11 amino acids. The CDR3 DNA follows: TGTGCCAGCGGGGTGGACTATGGCTACACCTTC. Amino acids: CASGVDYGYTF.

This chain links TRBV12-3 or TRBV12-4 with TRBJ2-1; D remains ambiguous. The CDR3 spans 15 residues. Trimming pared 4 bases from V and 6 bases from J, leaving 16 bases between. The chain's CDR3 is CASSSKHHDINEQFF. The DNA for the CDR3 is TGTGCCAGCAGTTCCAAGCACCACGACATCAATGAGCAGTTCTTC.